This TCR beta chain was recorded in a study of T-cell reconstitution after alpha-beta-depleted transplantation in children. After removal of 3 bases from V and 0 bases from J, the junction contained 12 bases not matched to a gene. CDR3 length equals 18 residues. Per the germline V gene, CDR1 is KGHSH and CDR2 is LQKENI. The study's findings and limits: T-cell counts and diversity at one year following transplant were attributed mainly to newly produced T cells. As was reported, about two months after transplant, alpha-beta T cells came from several hundred expanded graft clones. Some patients' high day-60 TCRbeta diversity was attributed to recipient cells surviving conditioning.

This clonotype was seen repeatedly, ten times or more. The antigen remains unidentified. Unique molecular identifiers were incorporated into the prepared TCRbeta library. TCRdb reprocessed the PCR reads with MiXCR, giving one entry per CDR3 protein. The sample lists around 700,000 distinct CDR3 sequences; about an eighth were seen once. Sequencing was performed on PBMCs, taken before TCRalphabeta/CD19-depleted stem cell transplant. This sequence joins TRBV18 and TRBJ2-3, with 7 nucleotides matching TRBD2. This clonotype was obtained from a girl aged 2 to 9 with congenital amegakaryocytic thrombocytopenia, due to receive a stem cell transplant. CDR3 sequence (DNA): TGTGCCAGCTCACCTCCTCCGCTACTAGCGCCTAGCACAGATACGCAGTATTTT. Protein sequence: CASSPPPLLAPSTDTQYF.